This T cell receptor (beta chain) was obtained from a study of blood T cell repertoires in COVID-19. Background on the study: There were acute and convalescent COVID-19 samples, and they came from the United States, Italy and Spain. Sources were T cells, B-cell-depleted T cells, or PBMCs; the material itself was cDNA or gDNA.

Original handling: Amplified reference gene primers provided the basis for estimating nucleated cell counts. Data came from immunoSEQ multiplex PCR; TCRdb stores just in-frame clones and leaves some out. The DNA was the basis for D and trimming; V, J and clone size are from that table. The table records around 190,000 clones, about 85% of them present only once. Losses at the gene ends were 7 bases for V and 4 bases for J; bases not matched to a gene: 3. Germline-derived CDR1 and CDR2 are MNHEY and SVGAGI. The CDR3 loop spans 12 amino acids. Note on this clone: The same CDR3 arises from other DNA sequences in this sample as well.

The receptor was derived from a man aged 25 to 40 with acute or convalescent COVID-19. V gene TRBV6-5 combines with J gene TRBJ1-1; 7 bases align to TRBD1. Specimen: peripheral blood. CDR3 nucleotide sequence: TGTGCCAGCAATTCAGGGGGCACTGAAGCTTTCTTT. Amino acid sequence: CASNSGGTEAFF.